These 17 T cell receptor beta chains originate from one sample sequenced in a study of cytomegalovirus exposure and HLA in healthy donors. PCR involved 60 Vbeta and 13 Jbeta primers. Only in-frame clones appear in the TCRdb table, and some are missing; sequencing was by immunoSEQ multiplex PCR. Among 180,000 or so clones, around four fifths were seen once, and the ten largest hold 1.5% to 2%. Input material: PBMCs. These receptors all stem from a woman aged 25-40 years in good health and CMV-seronegative.

The chain couples TRBV25-1 to TRBJ1-3, with 10 bases matching TRBD1. V lost 5 bases, J lost 0 bases, and 4 bases stayed unmatched. Germline V gene sequence: CDR1 MGHDK, CDR2 SYGVNS. The CDR3 has 16 residues. CDR3 amino acids: CASSSWDRGSGNTIYF. The CDR3 region has the DNA TGTGCCAGCAGTTCCTGGGACAGGGGCTCTGGAAACACCATATATTTT.

The chain has TRBV27 and TRBJ2-1, with 9 bases that match TRBD2. The CDR3 has 15 amino acids. V lost 5 bases and J lost 7; bases outside the gene matches: 9. Germline V CDR1 and CDR2: MNHEY, SMNVEV (reference sequence). DNA for the CDR3: TGTGCCAGCAGTCCAGGGACTAGCACGAGGAATGAGCAGTTCTTC. This codes for CASSPGTSTRNEQFF.

This clone was observed a handful of times. This rearrangement joins TRBV5-6 to TRBJ2-6; TRBD1 might be the D (6 bases). CDR1 SGHDT and CDR2 YYEEEE come from the germline V gene. V lost 1 base and J 0 bases, leaving 11 bases between the germline ends. The CDR3 sequence is 17 residues long. The CDR3 loop is CASSLPGQISGANVLTF. The CDR3 DNA follows: TGTGCCAGCAGCTTGCCAGGACAGATCTCTGGGGCCAACGTCCTGACTTTC.

In DNA, the CDR3 is TGTGCCACCGGTTCCCCTAGCGGGCGCAAGTCCTACAATGAGCAGTTCTTC. Translating gives CATGSPSGRKSYNEQFF. The chain has TRBV15 and TRBJ2-1; 8 bases align to TRBD2. The CDR3 has 17 residues. Trimming removed 8 bases from V and 1 base from J; junction bases left unmatched: 13. Germline V gene data show CDR1 as LNHNV and CDR2 as YYDKDF (reference sequence).

The gene calls are TRBV5-8 and TRBJ1-4; 8 bases map to TRBD1. The V gene's germline CDR1 is SGHTS and CDR2 YDEGEE. Unmatched junction bases numbered 7, after V lost 2 bases and J lost 7 bases. The CDR3 covers 15 residues. CDR3 sequence (DNA): TGTGCCAGCAGCTTCGCGGACAGGGTTGGTGAAAAACTGTTTTTT. Its protein is CASSFADRVGEKLFF.

The sample holds one count of this clone. The rearrangement joins TRBV6-5 to TRBJ1-4, with D hard to call. V lost 6 bases and J 8 bases, leaving 16 bases between the germline ends. CDR3 length: 14 amino acids. Germline CDR1 MNHEY, CDR2 SVGAGI. The CDR3 DNA reads as TGTGCCAGCAGGGACGGCCGCCGGAGGGAAAAACTGTTTTTT. Protein product: CASRDGRRREKLFF.

The V call is TRBV29-1, the J call TRBJ1-2; D might be TRBD1 (6 bases). The length of the CDR3 is 14 residues. V was cut by 2 bases and J by 5 bases, with 15 bases left in between. Germline CDR1 reads SQVTM; CDR2 reads ANQGSEA. The CDR3 region has the DNA TGCAGCGTTGAATCGGAGAACAGGGTTTATGGCTACACCTTC. This gives the protein CSVESENRVYGYTF.

This chain uses TRBV5-1 with TRBJ2-5; 8 bases align to TRBD2. Trimming removed 3 bases from V and 1 base from J; junction bases left unmatched: 5. Germline CDR1 is SGHRS and CDR2 is YFSETQ. CDR3 length: 15 residues. CDR3 DNA sequence: TGCGCCAGCAGCTCAGGCGGGGGGAGCCAAGAGACCCAGTACTTC. This gives the protein CASSSGGGSQETQYF. Combining the CDR3 with reference TRBV5-1 and TRBJ2-5 gives the whole variable domain KAGVTQTPRYLIKTRGQQVTLSCSPISGHRSVSWYQQTPGQGLQFLFEYFSETQRNKGNFPGRFSGRQFSNSRSEMNVSTLELGDSALYLCASSSGGGSQETQYFGPGTRLLVL.

The sample holds one count of this clone. Other nucleotide sequences from this sample produce the same CDR3. The rearrangement joins TRBV27 to TRBJ2-2; D unresolved. CDR3 size: 12 residues. Trimming shortened V by 4 bases and J by 4 bases, and 4 bases separated the two germline ends. Per the germline V gene, CDR1 is MNHEY and CDR2 is SMNVEV (reference sequence). This CDR3 reads CASSSLTGELFF. CDR3 DNA sequence: TGTGCCAGCAGTTCCCTCACCGGGGAGCTGTTTTTT.

As concerns this clone: At the DNA level, this CDR3 is encoded by other sequences in the same sample as well. The V call is TRBV5-1, the J call TRBJ1-2, with D possibly TRBD1 on 5 matching bases. Per the germline V gene, CDR1 is SGHRS and CDR2 is YFSETQ. With 0 bases removed from V and 8 bases from J, the gap between germline ends came to 11 bases. The CDR3 has 13 residues. The CDR3 sequence: CASSLEGAGGYTF. The CDR3, as DNA: TGCGCCAGCAGCTTGGAAGGGGCAGGGGGCTACACCTTC.

Concerning this clone: This likely reflects a read error, since a far larger clone is one base away. The V gene is TRBV7-9, the J gene TRBJ1-1; D is possibly TRBD1 (6 bases). Per the germline V gene, CDR1 is SEHNR and CDR2 is FQNEAQ (reference sequence). V gave up 3 bases and J gave up 1 base, with 6 bases separating them. This CDR3 spans 13 amino acids. CDR3 loop: CASSLTGNTEAFF. The CDR3, as DNA: TGTGCCAGCAGCTTGACAGGGAACACTGAAGCTTTCTTT.

V is TRBV4-1 and J is TRBJ1-1, with D possibly being TRBD1 (5 bases). The V gene lost 1 base and the J gene lost 5 bases, with 14 bases spanning the gap. This CDR3 is 15 amino acids long. Looked up from germline, CDR1 is MGHRA and CDR2 is YSYEKL. The DNA for the CDR3 is TGCGCCAGCAGCCAAGTCCCCTCGGGGGGAACTGAAGCTTTCTTT. Translating it yields CASSQVPSGGTEAFF.

This clone has more than one count but fewer than ten. The chain combines TRBV10-3 with TRBJ1-5; 8 bases are a match to TRBD1. Germline V lookup: CDR1 ENHRY, CDR2 SYGVKD. Trimming removed 3 bases from V and 4 bases from J; junction bases left unmatched: 2. The CDR3 spans 14 residues. CDR3 DNA sequence: TGTGCCATCAGTGATACAGGGGGAAATCAGCCCCAGCATTTT. As protein: CAISDTGGNQPQHF.

This chain uses TRBV6-5 with TRBJ2-1, with TRBD2 matching 11 bases. This CDR3 contains 16 residues. Germline CDR1 and CDR2: MNHEY and SVGAGI. V lost 4 bases to trimming and J lost 2 bases; unmatched junction nucleotides: 4. The CDR3: CASSSSSGGPYNEQFF. CDR3 nucleotide sequence: TGTGCCAGCAGTTCCTCTAGCGGGGGGCCCTACAATGAGCAGTTCTTC.

The rearrangement links TRBV10-3 to TRBJ2-2; a weak D match, TRBD2 (6 bases). CDR1 and CDR2 (germline): ENHRY, SYGVKD. V was trimmed by 9 bases and J by 0 bases, leaving 20 bases between them. The CDR3 is 17 amino acids. The CDR3, as DNA: TGTGCCATAAGACTAGGAAGTGAACCTACGAACACCGGGGAGCTGTTTTTT. This codes for CAIRLGSEPTNTGELFF.

V is TRBV7-2 and J is TRBJ2-5; 12 nucleotides agree with TRBD2. The CDR3 loop spans 18 amino acids. Germline assignment: CDR1 SGHTA and CDR2 FQGNSA. J lost 5 bases, V lost 5 bases, and 15 bases had no gene match. CDR3 amino acids: CASSGRQSSGGAEETQYF. CDR3 nucleotide sequence: TGTGCCAGCAGCGGACGACAGTCTAGCGGGGGGGCCGAGGAGACCCAGTACTTC. Based on the CDR3 plus reference TRBV7-2 and TRBJ2-5, the full variable domain is GAGVSQSPSNKVTEKGKDVELRCDPISGHTALYWYRQSLGQGLEFLIYFQGNSAPDKSGLPSDRFSAERTGGSVSTLTIQRTQQEDSAVYLCASSGRQSSGGAEETQYFGPGTRLLVL.

The chain links TRBV5-1 to TRBJ2-2; TRBD1 agrees at 9 bases. The CDR3 contains 15 residues. The J segment lost 7 bases and the V segment lost 6 bases, leaving 10 bases of the junction unmatched. Germline-derived CDR1 and CDR2 are SGHRS and YFSETQ. CDR3 residues: CASTEGQGAIGELFF. Here the CDR3 DNA reads TGCGCCAGCACCGAGGGACAGGGAGCTATCGGGGAGCTGTTTTTT.